The source of this TCR beta chain is a study of blood T cell repertoires in COVID-19. Study-wide context: Symptom resolution, clearance, or two negative PCRs marked the recovered donors of Cohort 3.

With 4 bases removed from V and 8 bases from J, the gap between germline ends came to 19 bases. The CDR3 length is 15 residues. Germline CDR1 is SGHRS and CDR2 is YFSETQ. TCRdb's copy holds only in-frame clones and misses some; the assay was immunoSEQ multiplex PCR. Found here are roughly 200,000 clones, approximately 87% of them singletons; the top ten hold 3% to 3.5%. The specimen was PBMCs or T cells enriched from blood (not recorded which). The TCR sequence derives from a woman between 45 and 60 years old in a cohort exposed to, infected with or recovered from COVID-19 (not recorded which). The chain combines TRBV5-1 with TRBJ2-1, with D possibly being TRBD2 (7 bases). CDR3 in DNA: TGCGCCAGCAGCAAGGGGGGACTACCGACGGATGAGCAGTTCTTC. It encodes CASSKGGLPTDEQFF.